Given below is one T cell receptor beta chain in context. The antigen is not known. This specimen belongs to a study of T cells after yellow fever vaccination. Study-wide points: Although the secondary response was weaker, it peaked faster, at day 5 versus 15. Contamination by abundant bulk-population clonotypes could be present in FACS-sorted repertoires.

Using its own MiXCR run on the 5' RACE reads, TCRdb lists one record per CDR3 protein. The table includes fewer than 400,000 distinct CDR3 sequences, approximately 5.7% detected once. The CDR3 extends over 14 amino acids. Germline assignment: CDR1 SGHTA and CDR2 FQGNSA. Deletions cut 3 bases from V and 5 bases from J, with 13 bases between. Sequences were derived from PBMCs, sampled 5 days after the yellow fever booster vaccination. V is TRBV7-2 and J is TRBJ2-5; the D gene is possibly TRBD2 (5 bases). This receptor was identified in a man aged 25-45 years who received the YFV17D yellow fever vaccine. CDR3 region: CASSFPGSMETQYF. The CDR3 nucleotides read TGTGCCAGCAGCTTTCCGGGATCGATGGAGACCCAGTACTTC.